The 23 T cell receptor beta chains given below trace back to one sample, sequenced in a study of blood T cell repertoires in COVID-19. The method was immunoSEQ multiplex PCR; TCRdb's version includes in-frame clones alone and lacks a portion of them. The data show around 100,000 clones, approximately 80% seen once. Sequences were obtained from peripheral blood. The receptors shown here come from a man aged 50 to 59 with active or convalescent COVID-19.

The V and J genes are TRBV13 and TRBJ1-1; 8 bases map to TRBD1. The V gene's germline CDR1 is PRHDT and CDR2 FYEKMQ (reference sequence). The CDR3 has 16 residues. V lost 5 bases and J lost 4; bases outside the gene matches: 12. The CDR3 sequence: CASSPRGQGGSTEAFF. CDR3 in DNA: TGTGCCAGCAGCCCGAGAGGACAGGGTGGGAGCACTGAAGCTTTCTTT.

This chain joins TRBV3-1 (or the pseudogene TRBV3-2) and TRBJ2-5; tentatively, D is TRBD2 (5 bases). Germline CDR1 and CDR2: LGHDT and YNNKEL (reference sequence). V lost 4 bases and J lost 2, with 11 bases in between. The CDR3 is 14 amino acids. CDR3 sequence: CASSPSGKQETQYF. CDR3 coding DNA: TGTGCCAGCAGCCCCTCGGGGAAACAAGAGACCCAGTACTTC.

The gene calls are TRBV12-5 and TRBJ1-5; D is unresolved. The CDR3 has 14 residues. CDR1 and CDR2 (germline): LGHNT, FRNRAP. V shed 5 bases and J shed 7 bases, with 15 bases lying between them. The CDR3 region has the DNA TGTGCTAGTGGTCGAGGAGAAGGCGGCCAGCCCCAGCATTTT. Translating it yields CASGRGEGGQPQHF.

Written as DNA, the CDR3 is TGTGCCAGCAGCGTAGGTCCAGTAAATGAAAAACTGTTTTTT. Its translation: CASSVGPVNEKLFF. The rearrangement joins TRBV9 to TRBJ1-4; no clear D. Germline lookup yields CDR1 SGDLS and CDR2 YYNGEE. The ends were cut back, 0 bases at V and 5 bases at J, with 8 bases in the middle. This CDR3 region has 14 residues.

This clone was recorded once. The V gene is TRBV5-1, the J gene TRBJ2-2; D possibly corresponds to TRBD1 (5 bases). CDR1 is SGHRS and CDR2 is YFSETQ in the germline V gene. The CDR3 length is 15 residues. V was pared by 0 bases and J by 7 bases, with 13 bases between. CDR3 amino acids: CASSLDGHLGGELFF. The CDR3 nucleotides read TGCGCCAGCAGCTTGGACGGACACCTCGGCGGGGAGCTGTTTTTT.

V and J are TRBV12-3 or TRBV12-4 and TRBJ1-6; weak D call: TRBD1 (5 bases). The CDR3 extends over 12 amino acids. The V end lost 6 bases, the J end lost 7 bases, and 7 bases lay between the germline ends. The CDR3 is CASRHRNSPLHF. The CDR3 bases are TGTGCCAGCAGACACAGGAATTCACCCCTCCACTTT.

The J gene is TRBJ2-1, the V gene TRBV5-4; no reliable D call. CDR3 length: 12 amino acids. Germline CDR1 is SGHNT and CDR2 is YYREEE (reference sequence). V was cut by 1 base and J by 9 bases, with 8 bases left in between. CDR3 bases: TGTGCCAGCAGCTTGCTCGGTCCTGAGCAGTTCTTC. Translating gives CASSLLGPEQFF.

This clone was detected once. The rearrangement links TRBV5-1 to TRBJ1-1; weak D call: TRBD1 (6 bases). V lost 1 base to trimming and J lost 7 bases, with 14 bases between them. The CDR3 contains 14 residues. Germline-derived CDR1 and CDR2 are SGHRS and YFSETQ. The CDR3 loop is CASSLREGDGEAFF. The DNA of the CDR3 is TGCGCCAGCAGCTTGAGGGAGGGGGACGGTGAAGCTTTCTTT.

V and J are TRBV6-5 and TRBJ1-2; TRBD1 aligns across 7 bases. Germline V lookup: CDR1 MNHEY, CDR2 SVGAGI. V lost 6 bases and J lost 4; bases outside the gene matches: 11. The CDR3 sequence is 15 residues long. CDR3 protein: CASSLGGALSYGYTF. CDR3 nucleotide sequence: TGTGCCAGCAGCCTAGGGGGCGCGTTGAGCTATGGCTACACCTTC.

The chain joins TRBV19 to TRBJ2-1, with 8 positions matching TRBD1. CDR1 is LNHDA and CDR2 is SQIVND in the germline V gene (reference sequence). After removal of 9 bases from V and 7 bases from J, the junction contained 11 bases not matched to a gene. The CDR3 totals 14 residues. DNA for the CDR3: TGTGCCAGCGCCCCAGGGGGCACCCTGAATGAGCAGTTCTTC. This encodes CASAPGGTLNEQFF.

The chain carries TRBV27 and TRBJ1-1, with D perhaps TRBD1 (5 bases). Germline V gene sequence: CDR1 MNHEY, CDR2 SMNVEV (reference sequence). Trimming removed 6 bases at V and 6 bases at J, with 8 bases between. The CDR3 runs to 11 residues. The CDR3 nucleotides read TGTGCCAGCAGAGGGGAAGCTGAAGCTTTCTTT. Its translation: CASRGEAEAFF.

This chain connects TRBV29-1 to TRBJ1-1, with D possibly being TRBD1 (6 bases). Trimming cost V 7 bases and J 0 bases, with 9 bases left between them. The CDR3 is 12 amino acids. Germline CDR1 and CDR2: SQVTM and ANQGSEA. The DNA for the CDR3 is TGCAGCGGTTGGGACATGAACACTGAAGCTTTCTTT. It encodes CSGWDMNTEAFF.

This chain connects TRBV7-2 to TRBJ2-2; D perhaps matches TRBD1 (5 bases). CDR1 and CDR2 (germline): SGHTA, FQGNSA. CDR3 length: 14 residues. The V and J ends lost 1 base and 7 bases respectively, with 10 bases between them. The CDR3 DNA follows: TGTGCCAGCAGCTTAGAATTAGGGGTCGGGGAGCTGTTTTTT. Translation gives CASSLELGVGELFF.

The chain combines TRBV6-5 with TRBJ1-4; TRBD1 agrees at 8 bases. The J segment lost 7 bases and the V segment lost 7 bases, leaving 11 bases of the junction unmatched. The CDR3 runs to 15 residues. Germline CDR1 reads MNHEY; CDR2 reads SVGAGI. CDR3 in amino acids: CASNPRGTGSEKLFF. The DNA for the CDR3 is TGTGCCAGCAACCCACGTGGGACAGGCTCTGAAAAACTGTTTTTT.

This clone appeared once. V and J are TRBV5-1 and TRBJ2-3; 9 bases line up with TRBD1. The V gene end was trimmed by 4 bases and the J gene end by 5 bases; junction bases not matched to a gene: 11. Germline loops: CDR1 SGHRS, CDR2 YFSETQ. The CDR3 consists of 16 residues. The CDR3: CASSRENTGGVDTQYF. The DNA for the CDR3 is TGCGCCAGCAGCCGGGAGAATACAGGGGGCGTAGATACGCAGTATTTT.

Written as DNA, the CDR3 is TGTGCCAGCAGCTCGGACAGGGGAGGAACTGAAGCTTTCTTT. As protein: CASSSDRGGTEAFF. The chain carries TRBV11-2 and TRBJ1-1; 9 nucleotides line up with TRBD1. V lost 4 bases and J lost 5; bases outside the gene matches: 5. This CDR3 contains 14 residues. CDR1 is SGHAT, CDR2 FQNNGV, per germline.

The V and J genes are TRBV19 and TRBJ1-2, with D tentatively TRBD1 (5 bases). The germline CDR1 and CDR2 sequences are LNHDA and SQIVND (reference sequence). Trimming shortened V by 1 base and J by 3 bases, and 12 bases separated the two germline ends. The CDR3 length is 15 residues. The CDR3 region has the DNA TGTGCCAGTAGTATAGGGAAGGGGCTCTACTATGGCTACACCTTC. Protein product: CASSIGKGLYYGYTF.

The chain recombines TRBV2 with TRBJ2-3; possibly TRBD1 for D (5 bases). The CDR3 has 14 amino acids. Germline V gene data show CDR1 as SNHLY and CDR2 as FYNNEI. Trimming removed 2 bases from V and 1 base from J, with 7 bases in between. The DNA of the CDR3 is TGTGCCAGCAGTGAAACCAGGGGCACAGATACGCAGTATTTT. It yields the protein CASSETRGTDTQYF.

V usage is TRBV7-6 and J usage is TRBJ2-7; 9 positions match TRBD1. The V and J ends lost 5 bases and 7 bases, in that order; junction bases with no gene match: 9. Germline values: CDR1 SGHVS, CDR2 FNYEAQ. The CDR3 totals 14 residues. The CDR3 region is CASSAPLGQGEQYF. As DNA, the CDR3 is TGTGCCAGCAGCGCCCCCCTCGGACAGGGGGAGCAGTACTTC.

The V and J genes are TRBV9 and TRBJ1-2, with 10 positions matching TRBD1. With V trimmed by 3 bases and J by 7 bases, 3 bases remained unmatched. Germline CDR1 SGDLS, CDR2 YYNGEE. The CDR3 contains 13 residues. Written as DNA, the CDR3 is TGTGCCAGCAGCGGGAGACAGGGGGCTGGCTACACCTTC. It is translated as CASSGRQGAGYTF.

The table lists this clone with a count of one. The chain is built from TRBV5-5 and TRBJ2-6; maybe TRBD1 (5 bases). Looked up from germline, CDR1 is SGHKS and CDR2 is YYEKEE (reference sequence). Trimming took off 4 bases at V and 0 bases at J, with 14 bases between the two ends. The CDR3 totals 17 residues. The CDR3 nucleotides are TGTGCCAGCAGCACCGGGCCAAGGGGCTCTGGGGCCAACGTCCTGACTTTC. Translation: CASSTGPRGSGANVLTF.

V gene TRBV19 combines with J gene TRBJ2-7, with D maybe TRBD2 (6 bases). The CDR3 is made up of 13 amino acids. Trimming pared 10 bases from V and 3 bases from J, leaving 16 bases between. Germline V gives CDR1 LNHDA, CDR2 SQIVND (reference sequence). The CDR3 spells CATWWGVDYEQYF. CDR3 sequence (DNA): TGTGCCACCTGGTGGGGGGTCGACTACGAGCAGTACTTC.

This clone was seen more than once but under ten times. One end of the junction varies from germline; a read error may be responsible. The chain carries TRBV2 and TRBJ2-3, with D tentatively TRBD2 (5 bases). Germline CDR1 is SNHLY and CDR2 is FYNNEI. This CDR3 comprises 14 residues. The CDR3 loop reads CASSKASREDTQYF. In DNA, the CDR3 is TGTGCCAGCAGTAAAGCGAGCCGGGAAGATACGCAGTATTTT. The whole variable domain, filled in from reference TRBV2 and TRBJ2-3, reads EPEVTQTPSHQVTQMGQEVILRCVPISNHLYFYWYRQILGQKVEFLVSFYNNEISEKSEIFDDQFSVERPDGSNFTLKIRSTKLEDSAMYFCASSKASREDTQYFGPGTRLTVL.